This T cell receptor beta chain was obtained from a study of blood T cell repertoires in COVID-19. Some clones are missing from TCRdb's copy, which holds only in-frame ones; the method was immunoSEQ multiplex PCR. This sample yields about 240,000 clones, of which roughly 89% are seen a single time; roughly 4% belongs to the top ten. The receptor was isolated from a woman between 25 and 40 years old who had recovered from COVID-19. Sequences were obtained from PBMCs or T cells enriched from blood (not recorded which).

This CDR3 is CASSREDITEAFF. Here the CDR3 DNA reads TGTGCCAGCAGCCGGGAGGATATCACTGAAGCTTTCTTT. The chain links TRBV3-1 (or the pseudogene TRBV3-2) to TRBJ1-1; D gene ambiguous. Germline lookup yields CDR1 LGHDT and CDR2 YNNKEL (reference sequence). Trimming cost V 4 bases and J 4 bases, with 10 bases left between them. CDR3 length equals 13 residues.